The present T cell receptor (beta chain) was sequenced within a study of CD8+CD57+ T cells in acquired aplastic anemia. For the study at large: Recorded DNA amounts for sorted CD4+ and CD8+ cells had an average of approximately 2.9 ug. General study findings and limits: Controls did not differ significantly from patients in CD8+ Simpson's diversity. Patients and controls shared about 27 CD8+ CDR3 sequences.

This clonotype was counted at least ten times. Its target is unknown. TCR beta VDJ and CDR3 profiling used genomic DNA as template. Each CDR3 protein gets one entry after TCRdb re-called the reads with MiXCR. The data hold 350,000 to 450,000 distinct CDR3 sequences, with 55% to 75% observed a single time. With 0 bases clipped from V and 8 bases from J, the junction kept 6 bases outside the gene matches. Germline V gives CDR1 MNHNY, CDR2 SVGAGI (reference sequence). The CDR3 spans 14 residues. The chain uses TRBV6-6 and TRBJ1-2; 7 bases are shared with TRBD1. The TCR comes from a human donor in good health, serving as a control. What was sequenced was sorted CD4+, CD8+, or CD8+CD57+ T cells (not recorded which) from PBMCs. CDR3 residues: CASSYSVTGSGYTF. The CDR3 region has the DNA TGTGCCAGCAGTTACTCAGTGACAGGGAGCGGCTACACCTTC.